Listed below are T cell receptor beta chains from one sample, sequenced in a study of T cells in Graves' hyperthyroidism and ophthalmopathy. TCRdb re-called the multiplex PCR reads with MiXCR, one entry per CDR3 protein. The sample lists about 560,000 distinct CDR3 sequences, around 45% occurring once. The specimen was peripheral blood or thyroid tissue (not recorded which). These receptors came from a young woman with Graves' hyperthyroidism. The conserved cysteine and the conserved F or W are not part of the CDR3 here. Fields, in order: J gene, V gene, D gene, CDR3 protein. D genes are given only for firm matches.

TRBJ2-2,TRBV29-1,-,SVARVDNEQF
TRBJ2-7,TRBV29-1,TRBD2,SVRGLAGGPYEQY
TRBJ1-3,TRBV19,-,ASIGNSGNTIY
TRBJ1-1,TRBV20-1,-,SARGWVPGNTEAF
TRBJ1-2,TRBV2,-,ASSDAGMGYT
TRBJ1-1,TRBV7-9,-,ASSLVQDGEAF
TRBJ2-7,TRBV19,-,ASSFSRSYEQY
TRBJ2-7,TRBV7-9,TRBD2,ASSFGEGEQY
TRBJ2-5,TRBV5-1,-,ASSFRDTYQETQY
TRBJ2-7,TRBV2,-,ASSEDSGNYYEQY
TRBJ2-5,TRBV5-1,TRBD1,ASSLARGQGEETQY
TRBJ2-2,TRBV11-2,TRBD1,ASSRRGHGELF
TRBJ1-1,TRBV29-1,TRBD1,SEQTGTGGTEAF